The subject of this entry is one T cell receptor (beta chain). The data are from a study of T cell responses to AZD1222 COVID-19 vaccine. Trimming shortened V by 6 bases and J by 1 base, and 16 bases separated the two germline ends. CDR3 length equals 16 residues. The germline V gene encodes CDR1 LNHDA and CDR2 SQIVND (reference sequence). Only in-frame clones appear in the TCRdb table, and some are missing; sequencing was by immunoSEQ multiplex PCR. The table includes some 130,000 clones, 87% detected once. Source: peripheral blood, taken on day 0 of AZD1222 vaccination. V gene TRBV19 combines with J gene TRBJ1-5, with D hard to call. This TCR was sampled from an adult in good health. Here the CDR3 DNA reads TGTGCCAGTAGCCCTAGTCCGGGTATGAGCAATCAGCCCCAGCATTTT. Protein product: CASSPSPGMSNQPQHF. Complete variable domain (other parts from reference TRBV19 and TRBJ1-5): DGGITQSPKYLFRKEGQNVTLSCEQNLNHDAMYWYRQDPGQGLRLIYYSQIVNDFQKGDIAEGYSVSREKKESFPLTVTSAQKNPTAFYLCASSPSPGMSNQPQHFGDGTRLSIL.